This T cell receptor (beta chain) was captured in a study of Graves' ophthalmopathy and Graves' hyperthyroidism. Whole-study findings and limits: Blood contained most expanded thyroid clonotypes exceeding 0.001 frequency.

Concerning this clonotype: Antigen: not known.

Hyperthyroidism was considered stable when no ophthalmopathy appeared within 18 months of follow-up. Lactation, pregnancy, uncontrolled infections and other autoimmune diseases were all grounds for excluding patients. Orbital computed tomography and thyroid ultrasound, along with TRAb, serum thyroxine and clinical symptoms, underpinned diagnosis. This CDR3 region has 16 residues. The germline V and J ends were trimmed by 5 bases and 8 bases, with 21 bases remaining between them. Germline values: CDR1 SGHTA, CDR2 FQGTGA. Scientists amplified the TCR beta CDR3 regions from RNA transcripts. HTBI primers served in a first-round RT-PCR, which a second-round multiplex PCR followed. TCRdb analysed the multiplex PCR reads with MiXCR anew, one entry per CDR3 protein. This sample has hundreds of thousands of distinct CDR3 sequences, with approximately 21% found just once.

The chain couples TRBV7-3 to TRBJ2-2; D may be TRBD2 (5 bases). Input material: peripheral blood. This sequence was found in a young woman with stable Graves' hyperthyroidism. The CDR3 DNA follows: TGTGCCAGCAGCCCCGGGTCTAGCCGGTCTTCAGGGGAGCTGTTTTTT. This sequence encodes CASSPGSSRSSGELFF. Together with reference TRBV7-3 and TRBJ2-2, the CDR3 gives the full variable domain: GAGVSQTPSNKVTEKGKYVELRCDPISGHTALYWYRQSLGQGPEFLIYFQGTGAADDSGLPNDRFFAVRPEGSVSTLKIQRTERGDSAVYLCASSPGSSRSSGELFFGEGSRLTVL.